Sequencing of this TCR beta chain was carried out in a study of T-cell reconstitution after alpha-beta-depleted transplantation in children. The V segment lost 4 bases and the J segment 2 bases; nucleotides outside the gene matches: 11. This CDR3 comprises 16 residues. Germline V gene lookup returns CDR1 SGHAT and CDR2 FQNNGV. Unique molecular identifiers were built into the TCRbeta library. TCRdb reanalysed the PCR reads using MiXCR and keeps one entry per CDR3 protein. Altogether almost 400,000 distinct CDR3 sequences are present, around 20% being singletons, with the ten largest covering around 4%.

This TCR derives from a human donor who donated a stem cell graft to a child with acute myeloid leukemia. The chain uses TRBV11-2 and TRBJ2-7; 7 bases are a match to TRBD1. This specimen was PBMCs from the stem cell graft donor, taken from the stem cell graft. The CDR3 reads CASSSRMPGQPYEQYF. CDR3 coding DNA: TGTGCCAGCAGCTCTAGGATGCCGGGACAGCCCTACGAGCAGTACTTC.